This record covers a single T cell receptor (beta chain). Its antigen remains unidentified. This sample is drawn from a study of human versus mouse CDR3 diversity and MHC coevolution. Study-wide points: Compared with mice, human CDR3s carried more deletions and insertions on average.

The method was immunoSEQ multiplex PCR; TCRdb's version includes in-frame clones alone and lacks a portion of them. Of about 81,000 clones detected, over 85% appear once; the ten largest clones hold 1.1% to 1.5%. Germline CDR1 reads MNHEY; CDR2 reads SMNVEV (reference sequence). The trim removed 5 bases at V and 4 bases at J, leaving 16 bases unmatched. The CDR3 runs to 18 residues. The specimen was naive CD4+ T cells from blood. Described subset: CD45RO-negative CD62L-positive naive CD4 T cells. The TCR originated in a person aged 30-69 years in good health. This chain connects TRBV27 to TRBJ1-2; the match to TRBD1 covers 10 bases. The CDR3 reads CASSRDPGQGPLSYGYTF. CDR3 coding DNA: TGTGCCAGCAGTCGGGATCCGGGACAGGGGCCCCTAAGCTATGGCTACACCTTC.